What follows is one T cell receptor beta chain and its context. This sample was taken from a study of blood T cell repertoires in COVID-19. For the study at large: Sites across the United States, Italy and Spain contributed samples from acute and convalescent COVID-19.

CDR3 length equals 16 residues. The V gene lost 4 bases and the J gene lost 0 bases, with 13 bases spanning the gap. Germline values: CDR1 LNHDA, CDR2 SQIVND (reference sequence). As handled by the study authors: Amplified reference gene primers provided the basis for estimating nucleated cell counts. Produced via immunoSEQ multiplex PCR; TCRdb's table is partial and in-frame only. D and trimming come from the DNA, and the V and J calls and clone size come from that table. The sample consists of around 140,000 clones, over 65% of them appearing once. The rearrangement uses TRBV19 and TRBJ2-4; D is unclear. The TCR was taken from a human donor in a cohort sampled during active COVID-19. The sample was peripheral blood. CDR3 DNA: TGTGCCAGTAGTACTTTACGCCAACTAGCCAAAAACATTCAGTACTTC. Its translation: CASSTLRQLAKNIQYF.